One and the same sample provided the 23 T cell receptor beta chains below, sequenced in a study of cytomegalovirus exposure and HLA in healthy donors (dated by TCRdb to about 2017). Libraries were prepared through the immunoSEQ multiplex PCR assay. A mixture of 60 forward primers for TCR Vbeta segments and 13 reverse primers for TCR Jbeta segments was used in the multiplex PCR. What TCRdb holds here is the immuneACCESS table cut down to in-frame rearrangements. Part of the clones is not present; checked against another copy, under half of the missing clones reflect an unresolved V gene, and the others are unexplained. The sample table holds 98,000 or so clones, of which about three quarters were seen once. The top ten constitute approximately 5% of the sample. What was sequenced was PBMCs. The receptors here all came from a man aged 55 to 70 in good health and CMV-seropositive.

The gene calls are TRBV7-9 and TRBJ2-1; no clear D. This CDR3 is 15 amino acids long. From germline, CDR1 is SEHNR and CDR2 FQNEAQ (reference sequence). V lost 1 base and J lost 6, with 13 bases in between. DNA for the CDR3: TGTGCCAGCAGCTTAGTTAAGCAAAGAAGCAATGAGCAGTTCTTC. It codes for CASSLVKQRSNEQFF.

The V gene is TRBV6-1, the J gene TRBJ1-2; D ambiguous. This CDR3 spans 11 amino acids. Germline V gene sequence: CDR1 MNHNS, CDR2 SASEGT. The ends were cut back, 9 bases at V and 1 base at J, with 6 bases in the middle. DNA for the CDR3: TGTGCCAGTCAGTTTAACTATGGCTACACCTTC. Protein: CASQFNYGYTF.

The chain links TRBV5-1 to TRBJ1-2; D not certain. V dropped 0 bases and J dropped 4 bases, with 4 bases sitting between them. Germline CDR1 reads SGHRS; CDR2 reads YFSETQ. The CDR3 is 12 residues long. CDR3 region: CASSLDGYGYTF. As DNA, the CDR3 is TGCGCCAGCAGCTTGGACGGCTATGGCTACACCTTC.

This clone was detected a few times. The chain uses TRBV6-5 and TRBJ1-4; maybe TRBD1 (5 bases). This CDR3 has 14 amino acids. The germline gives CDR1 MNHEY, CDR2 SVGAGI. V was pared by 2 bases and J by 5 bases, with 9 bases between. This CDR3 is CASSYGARNEKLFF. DNA for the CDR3: TGTGCCAGCAGTTACGGGGCCCGGAATGAAAAACTGTTTTTT.

The chain carries TRBV7-2 and TRBJ2-1; D unclear. CDR1 SGHTA and CDR2 FQGNSA come from the germline V gene. V dropped 5 bases and J dropped 4 bases, with 18 bases sitting between them. CDR3 length: 16 residues. The CDR3 loop is CASSPRKAPQYNEQFF. CDR3 in DNA: TGTGCCAGCAGCCCCCGGAAGGCGCCACAGTACAATGAGCAGTTCTTC.

This clone was detected a few times. The chain links TRBV6-6 to TRBJ2-4; 8 nucleotides line up with TRBD1. The J call could be wrong; TRBJ2-7 is a better fit for the DNA end. Germline CDR1 is MNHNY and CDR2 is SVGAGI (reference sequence). The CDR3 covers 13 residues. The CDR3 is CASSYATGAEQYF. The CDR3 DNA reads TGTGCCAGCAGTTACGCGACAGGGGCCGAGCAGTACTTC.

The rearrangement joins TRBV6-1 to TRBJ1-4; the match to TRBD1 covers 8 bases. This CDR3 region has 14 residues. From germline, CDR1 is MNHNS and CDR2 SASEGT. J lost 7 bases, V lost 5 bases, and 6 bases had no gene match. Here the CDR3 DNA reads TGTGCCAGCAGTCCGACAGGGGCGGGTGAAAAACTGTTTTTT. Protein product: CASSPTGAGEKLFF.

The rearrangement links TRBV28 to TRBJ1-2; a possible D gene is TRBD1 (5 bases). V was clipped by 2 bases and J by 0 bases, with 16 bases between them. CDR1 is MDHEN and CDR2 is SYDVKM in the germline V gene. The CDR3 covers 17 residues. The CDR3 DNA reads TGTGCCAGCAGTTTACGGGTCGGGGGGGACCCTAACTATGGCTACACCTTC. The encoded protein is CASSLRVGGDPNYGYTF.

The genes are TRBV6-1 and TRBJ1-4, with D unresolved. This CDR3 region has 16 residues. Germline V gene sequence: CDR1 MNHNS, CDR2 SASEGT. V gave up 3 bases and J gave up 4 bases, with 15 bases separating them. The CDR3 region is CASSEMGRQINEKLFF. The CDR3 coding sequence is TGTGCCAGCAGTGAGATGGGCAGGCAAATTAATGAAAAACTGTTTTTT.

In its sample, this clone was seen a few times. The chain uses TRBV4-2 and TRBJ1-2; 10 bases agree with TRBD1. The germline V gene has CDR1 LGHNA and CDR2 YNFKEQ. The CDR3 spans 13 residues. Trimming at V came to 4 bases and at J to 6 bases, leaving 2 bases not matched to a gene. The DNA of the CDR3 is TGTGCCAGCAGCCGACAGGGGGCGGATGGCTACACCTTC. This encodes CASSRQGADGYTF.

The chain combines TRBV6-5 with TRBJ2-1, with a tentative D call TRBD1 (6 bases). The germline V gene encodes CDR1 MNHEY and CDR2 SVGAGI. Trimming took 5 bases from V and 9 from J, leaving 20 bases between them. The CDR3 is 15 amino acids. In DNA form, the CDR3 reads TGTGCCAGCAGTCCAAGTCGTACAGGGTTCGGTGAGCAGTTCTTC. Encoded protein: CASSPSRTGFGEQFF.

The chain links TRBV5-1 to TRBJ2-7, with 12 bases identical to TRBD2. The CDR3 has 19 amino acids. The trim removed 4 bases at V and 0 bases at J, leaving 14 bases unmatched. The germline gives CDR1 SGHRS, CDR2 YFSETQ. The CDR3 DNA follows: TGCGCCAGCAGCCTCGCGGGACTAGCGGGCGCCCGTAGCTCCTACGAGCAGTACTTC. It is translated as CASSLAGLAGARSSYEQYF.

The gene calls are TRBV4-2 and TRBJ2-7; 13 bases map to TRBD2. Trimming cost V 4 bases and J 6 bases; bases outside gene matches: 6. Germline CDR1 reads LGHNA; CDR2 reads YNFKEQ. The CDR3 spans 15 residues. The CDR3 loop is CASSPGTSGDSEQYF. The CDR3 DNA reads TGTGCCAGCAGCCCCGGGACTAGCGGGGATAGCGAGCAGTACTTC.

This sequence joins TRBV29-1 and TRBJ2-7; D may be TRBD1 (5 bases). There are 12 residues in the CDR3. Germline V lookup: CDR1 SQVTM, CDR2 ANQGSEA. Trimming stripped 6 bases from V and 3 bases from J, with 12 bases between. As DNA, the CDR3 is TGCAGCGTGGGGCCCTCAGGCTACGAGCAGTACTTC. It is translated as CSVGPSGYEQYF.

The gene calls are TRBV7-2 and TRBJ2-1; a possible D gene is TRBD2 (6 bases). V lost 2 bases and J 3 bases, leaving 14 bases between the germline ends. The CDR3 has 16 residues. Germline-derived CDR1 and CDR2 are SGHTA and FQGNSA. CDR3 DNA sequence: TGTGCCAGCAGCTTAAATGGTGCGGGGAACTACAATGAGCAGTTCTTC. Translation: CASSLNGAGNYNEQFF.

This clone has just a few counts. The CDR3 loop reads CASSVGDQTEAFF. For the CDR3, the DNA is TGTGCCAGCAGCGTAGGTGATCAGACTGAAGCTTTCTTT. The gene calls are TRBV9 and TRBJ1-1; the D is unclear. V was trimmed by 0 bases and J by 5 bases, leaving 8 bases between them. This CDR3 is 13 amino acids long. The germline V gene encodes CDR1 SGDLS and CDR2 YYNGEE.

The rearrangement joins TRBV9 to TRBJ2-7; 7 bases agree with TRBD2. In germline, CDR1 is SGDLS, CDR2 YYNGEE. The CDR3 length is 17 residues. The trim removed 3 bases at V and 4 bases at J, leaving 16 bases unmatched. DNA for the CDR3: TGTGCCAGCAGCGCCCCAGCCCCTCCGGGGGGTGAGTACGAGCAGTACTTC. The encoded protein is CASSAPAPPGGEYEQYF.

This rearrangement joins TRBV12-5 to TRBJ1-5; D not certain. The CDR3 has 18 residues. V dropped 6 bases and J dropped 3 bases, with 24 bases sitting between them. Germline loops: CDR1 LGHNT, CDR2 FRNRAP. The CDR3 sequence is CASGYAVGQRGFNQPQHF. Written as DNA, the CDR3 is TGTGCTAGTGGCTATGCGGTAGGGCAGCGAGGGTTCAATCAGCCCCAGCATTTT.

The chain recombines TRBV6-5 with TRBJ1-3, with D maybe TRBD1 (5 bases). The V gene lost 7 bases and the J gene lost 4 bases, with 11 bases spanning the gap. This CDR3 has 13 residues. The germline V gene has CDR1 MNHEY and CDR2 SVGAGI. CDR3 sequence (DNA): TGTGCCAGCACCTCCCCAGGGGGAAACACCATATATTTT. Its translation is CASTSPGGNTIYF.

The gene calls are TRBV15 and TRBJ2-7; 10 bases align to TRBD1. CDR3 length: 13 amino acids. Germline loops: CDR1 LNHNV, CDR2 YYDKDF (reference sequence). Trimming took 4 bases from V and 7 from J; bases not matched to a gene: 4. DNA for the CDR3: TGTGCCACCAGCACCGGACAGGGGGGTGAGCAGTACTTC. It is translated as CATSTGQGGEQYF.

This clone showed up just a few times. The rearrangement joins TRBV7-9 to TRBJ1-1; D not resolved. Deletions cut 1 base from V and 4 bases from J, with 13 bases between. This CDR3 comprises 15 residues. Germline CDR1 SEHNR, CDR2 FQNEAQ (reference sequence). The CDR3 nucleotides read TGTGCCAGCAGCTTAGAGCCGGGTCAAGGCACTGAAGCTTTCTTT. Translating it yields CASSLEPGQGTEAFF.

This clone was counted only a few times. Within the sample, other DNA sequences also encode this same CDR3. The chain couples TRBV19 to TRBJ2-1; TRBD2 is a possible D gene (5 bases). Trimming removed 5 bases at V and 4 bases at J, with 6 bases between. The CDR3 sequence is 12 residues long. Looked up from germline, CDR1 is LNHDA and CDR2 is SQIVND (reference sequence). CDR3 bases: TGTGCCAGTAGTTCGGGGTACAATGAGCAGTTCTTC. Residues: CASSSGYNEQFF.

The rearrangement joins TRBV18 to TRBJ2-5, with D possibly being TRBD1 (6 bases). The J call is uncertain, as TRBJ2-7 better fits the DNA end. The CDR3 sequence is 12 residues long. Germline values: CDR1 KGHSH, CDR2 LQKENI. The CDR3 sequence is CASSLQGYEQYF. DNA of the CDR3: TGTGCCAGCTCACTACAGGGATACGAGCAGTACTTC.